The entry that follows covers one T cell receptor (beta chain) sequence. Its antigen remains undetermined. The sample holds no much larger clone one base away, and base qualities are not on file. The source of the sample is a study of Ad26.COV2.S vaccination and SARS-CoV-2 variants (dated by TCRdb to 2020 to 2022). For context, the study as a whole: Vaccine-arm donors came from COV1001, a multicentre, randomized, double-blind, placebo-controlled phase I-IIa trial of Ad26.COV2.S in healthy adults. Dosing of Ad26.COV2.S was intramuscular, at either 5x10^10 or 1x10^11 viral particles, delivered as one shot or as two shots spaced 56 days apart. TCRbeta repertoire sequencing served as the tool for gauging how specific and how broad the SARS-CoV-2-reactive T cell receptors were following Ad26.COV2.S vaccination. A total of around 32 samples were included in the TCR-sequenced set, comprising roughly 20 Ad26.COV2.S vaccine recipients, 5 placebo recipients and 8 SARS-CoV-2 convalescent individuals. Participants in the trial were split at random into five groups of five each, receiving low-dose or high-dose Ad26.COV2.S once or twice, or else placebo on both occasions. Investigators did not know the trial group allocation while performing experiments and assessing outcomes. The paper's findings and limits, for the study overall: Higher spike-specific TCR breadth was observed in Ad26.COV2.S recipients than in placebo recipients (P = 0.0014). Non-spike TCR breadth was comparable between vaccine and placebo recipients, consistent with the vaccine containing only spike. Substantial breadth of spike-specific CD8+ and CD4+ T cell responses was reported after vaccination. Comparing responses between vaccine doses or regimens was not something the study was powered to do. According to the authors, total T cell responses may have been underestimated by the TCR breadth and depth analyses.

The sample's treatment or condition, from its label and the paper: over 15 received Ad26.COV2.S at low or high dose, single or two shots; about 5 received placebo; per-sample allocation not given. Repertoires of vaccine and placebo recipients were sequenced from samples taken on day 63 after the first injection. Cohort 1b enrolled fewer than 30 adults aged 18-55 years at a single site in Boston, USA, between 29 July and 7 August 2020. As a vaccine, Ad26.COV2.S was a replication-incompetent adenovirus type 26 vector that expressed a prefusion-stabilized SARS-CoV-2 spike protein derived from the original Wuhan strain. The immunoSEQ Assay was used to sequence TCRbeta CDR3 regions. After extraction, genomic DNA underwent amplification by bias-controlled multiplex PCR, followed by high-throughput sequencing. Per the authors' processing: To quantify the absolute abundance of each unique TCRbeta CDR3 region, sequences were collapsed and filtered. T cell fraction was estimated by normalization of TCRbeta template counts to usable DNA, with usable DNA being measured through amplification of reference genes present in all nucleated cells. Repertoire TCRs were annotated as SARS-CoV-2-specific by exact matching of V gene, CDR3 amino acid sequence and J gene to a known reactive TCR set. The reference SARS-CoV-2 TCR set was derived from MIRA and filtered for enrichment in COVID-19-positive ImmuneCODE repertoires, a step that removed public or cross-reactive TCRs. Based on the MIRA antigens, annotated TCRs were further analysed at the level of specific ORF or position within ORF. Breadth was defined as annotated unique rearrangements over total unique productive rearrangements; depth was the summed frequency of those rearrangements. TCR breadth was compared between groups using two-sided Wilcoxon rank-sum tests. The clones in this table, taken by TCRdb from immuneACCESS, are in-frame only. Not every clone is retained; where verified, under half of the shortfall comes from an unresolved V gene, and the cause of the rest is unknown. V and J calls and clone size are those listed in that table; D and trimming were worked out from the DNA. This sample gives about 680,000 clones in total; about 90% of them show up just once. Jointly, the top ten make up over 1.3% of the sample.

The CDR3 covers 15 residues, taking in both the cysteine and the phenylalanine. Of all the DNA, just the CDR3 is kept, 45 bases in frame from base 1. The germline V and J ends show losses of 6 bases and 3 bases respectively, and no gene match explains 9 bases of the junction. The germline V gene specifies SNHLY as CDR1 and FYNNEI as CDR2. The material sequenced was peripheral blood, taken in a trial of Ad26.COV2.S vaccine versus placebo. The receptor comes from a person between 18 and 59 years old who received the Ad26.COV2.S COVID-19 vaccine or a placebo. The chain is encoded by TRBV2 joined to TRBJ1-2, and 8 bases in between align with TRBD1. The DNA is TGTGCCAGCAGACCCCGGACAGGGAGAGACTATGGCTACACCTTC. It translates to CASRPRTGRDYGYTF.